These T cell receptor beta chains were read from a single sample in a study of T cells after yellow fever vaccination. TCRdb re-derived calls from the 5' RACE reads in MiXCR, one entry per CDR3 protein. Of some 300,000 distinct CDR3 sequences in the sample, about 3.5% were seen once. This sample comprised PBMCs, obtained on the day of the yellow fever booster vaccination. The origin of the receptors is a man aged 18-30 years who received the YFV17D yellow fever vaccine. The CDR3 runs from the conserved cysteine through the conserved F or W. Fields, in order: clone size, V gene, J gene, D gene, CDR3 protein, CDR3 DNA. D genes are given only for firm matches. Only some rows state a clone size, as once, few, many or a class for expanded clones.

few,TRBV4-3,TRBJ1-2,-,CASSQDHRPYYGYTF,TGCGCCAGCAGCCAAGATCACAGGCCATACTATGGCTACACCTTC
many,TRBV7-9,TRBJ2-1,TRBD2,CASSLSGLAGGDEQFF,TGTGCCAGCAGCTTGAGCGGGCTAGCGGGGGGTGATGAGCAGTTCTTC
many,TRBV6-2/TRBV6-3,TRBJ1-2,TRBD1,CASSYSWTGDYGYTF,TGTGCCAGCAGTTACTCCTGGACAGGGGACTATGGCTACACCTTC
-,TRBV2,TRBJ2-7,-,CASGGRTRSYEQYF,TGTGCCAGCGGGGGGCGAACTAGGTCCTACGAGCAGTACTTC
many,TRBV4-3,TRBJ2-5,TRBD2,CASSPYLGLAGVQETQYF,TGCGCCAGCAGCCCTTACCTGGGGCTAGCGGGTGTCCAAGAGACCCAGTACTTC
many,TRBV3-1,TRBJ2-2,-,CASSPRTALSYTGELFF,TGTGCCAGCAGCCCTAGAACGGCTCTCTCCTACACCGGGGAGCTGTTTTTT
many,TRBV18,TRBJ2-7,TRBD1,CASSLAGQDEQYF,TGTGCCAGCTCACTGGCGGGACAGGACGAGCAGTACTTC
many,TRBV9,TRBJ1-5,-,CASSVGVDQPQHF,TGTGCCAGCAGCGTAGGGGTGGATCAGCCCCAGCATTTT
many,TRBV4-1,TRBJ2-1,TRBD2,CASSPGTSGDNEQFF,TGCGCCAGCAGCCCAGGGACTAGCGGCGACAATGAGCAGTTCTTC
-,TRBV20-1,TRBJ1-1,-,CSARRGGNSNTEAFF,TGCAGTGCTCGACGTGGAGGGAACTCGAACACTGAAGCTTTCTTT
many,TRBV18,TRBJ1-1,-,CASSTDPNQNTEAFF,TGTGCCAGCTCAACAGACCCAAACCAGAACACTGAAGCTTTCTTT
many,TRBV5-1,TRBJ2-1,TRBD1,CASSSPDRGRNNEQFF,TGCGCCAGCAGCTCTCCCGACAGGGGTCGGAACAATGAGCAGTTCTTC
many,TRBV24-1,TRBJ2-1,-,CATSDLRGRNEQFF,TGTGCCACCAGTGATTTGAGGGGCCGGAATGAGCAGTTCTTC
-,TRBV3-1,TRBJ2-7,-,CASSPDPQGGEQYF,TGTGCCAGCAGCCCCGACCCACAGGGTGGCGAGCAGTACTTC
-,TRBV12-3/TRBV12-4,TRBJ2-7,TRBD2,CASSFASGGYEQYF,TGTGCCAGCAGTTTTGCTAGCGGGGGATACGAGCAGTACTTC
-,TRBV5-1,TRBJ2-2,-,CASSLWGSSDGELFF,TGCGCCAGCAGCTTGTGGGGGTCCTCGGACGGGGAGCTGTTTTTT
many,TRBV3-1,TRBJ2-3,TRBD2,CASSQALAGRGTSTDTQYF,TGTGCCAGCAGCCAAGCTCTAGCGGGGAGAGGCACTAGCACAGATACGCAGTATTTT
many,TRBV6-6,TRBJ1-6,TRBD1,CASSLGQGTISYNSPLHF,TGTGCCAGCAGTTTAGGACAGGGGACCATCTCCTATAATTCACCCCTCCACTTT
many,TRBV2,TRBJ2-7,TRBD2,CASASGAYEQYF,TGTGCCAGCGCCAGCGGGGCATACGAGCAGTACTTC
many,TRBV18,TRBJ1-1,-,CASSPILGPDTEAFF,TGTGCCAGCTCACCTATTTTAGGGCCGGACACTGAAGCTTTCTTT
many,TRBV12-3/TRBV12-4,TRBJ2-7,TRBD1,CASSTSGTGRVEQYF,TGTGCCAGCAGCACGTCCGGGACAGGACGGGTGGAGCAGTACTTC
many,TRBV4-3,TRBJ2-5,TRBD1,CASSPWTGAETQYF,TGCGCCAGCAGCCCGTGGACAGGGGCAGAGACCCAGTACTTC
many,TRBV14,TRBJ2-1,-,CASSQDLRGVIYNEQFF,TGTGCCAGCAGCCAAGATCTTCGCGGGGTGATCTACAATGAGCAGTTCTTC
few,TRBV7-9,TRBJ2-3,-,CASSLGIYTDTQYF,TGTGCCAGCAGCTTAGGGATCTACACAGATACGCAGTATTTT
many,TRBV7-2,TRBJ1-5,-,CASSLVIDSNQPQHF,TGTGCCAGCAGCTTAGTGATCGATAGCAATCAGCCCCAGCATTTT